Given below is one TCR beta chain in context. No antigen is known for it. This specimen belongs to a study of cytomegalovirus exposure and HLA in healthy donors. General study findings and limits: Per a later analysis, HLA-associated TCR beta chains showed more clonal expansion than other, equally common TCR beta chains. In a later analysis, TCR beta V- and J-gene trimming showed a link to a missense DCLRE1C variant. Some 17,000 TCR beta sequences were associated with HLA alleles at 0.05 false discovery rate in a later analysis. Several top significant clusters appeared, in a later analysis, to be linked to common viral pathogens.

The CDR3 loop spans 11 amino acids. Trimming removed 3 bases from V and 7 bases from J, with 6 bases in between. Germline loops: CDR1 SGHDN, CDR2 FVKESK. Vbeta (60) and Jbeta (13) primers were used in the PCR. Data came from immunoSEQ multiplex PCR; TCRdb stores just in-frame clones and leaves some out. The data hold 110,000 to 150,000 clones, with around two thirds observed a single time. This TCR came from a woman in her sixties in good health and CMV-seropositive. The gene calls are TRBV14 and TRBJ1-1; D gene ambiguous. Specimen: PBMCs. CDR3 nucleotide sequence: TGTGCCAGCAGCCAGAGAGATGAAGCTTTCTTT. It codes for CASSQRDEAFF.